These 17 T cell receptor beta chains originate from one sample sequenced in a study of CD8 T cells in Susac syndrome. Reverse transcription of roughly 0.45 to 1 ug RNA was performed with random hexamers. TCRdb re-called the immunoSEQ multiplex PCR reads through MiXCR, storing one row per CDR3 protein. The sample consists of approximately 180,000 distinct CDR3 sequences, approximately 95% of them appearing once. The specimen was CD4+ T cells from PBMCs. These receptors were obtained from a human donor with multiple sclerosis.

CDR3 region: CSARDAGLAGVEQYF. In nucleotides, the CDR3 is TGCAGTGCTAGAGATGCGGGACTAGCGGGGGTTGAGCAGTACTTC. The chain recombines TRBV20-1 with TRBJ2-7, with 14 positions matching TRBD2. From germline, CDR1 is DFQATT and CDR2 SNEGSKA (reference sequence). This CDR3 is built from 15 residues. The V gene end was trimmed by 0 bases and the J gene end by 7 bases; junction bases not matched to a gene: 5.

The V call is TRBV9, the J call TRBJ1-2; 7 nucleotides match TRBD1. V trimming: 4 bases; J trimming: 8 bases; junction bases outside the gene matches: 11. CDR3 length: 14 residues. Germline V lookup: CDR1 SGDLS, CDR2 YYNGEE. The CDR3 sequence is CASSPGQGVQGYTF. CDR3 bases: TGTGCCAGCAGCCCCGGGCAGGGGGTCCAAGGCTACACCTTC.

J is TRBJ2-7 and V is TRBV4-3, with D perhaps TRBD2 (6 bases). Trimming took 1 base from V and 2 from J, leaving 15 bases between them. Germline assignment: CDR1 LGHNA and CDR2 YSLEER. This CDR3 has 16 residues. This CDR3 reads CASSQAGGGQTYEQYF. For the CDR3, the DNA is TGCGCCAGCAGCCAAGCCGGCGGAGGGCAGACCTACGAGCAGTACTTC.

The CDR3 is CSVEDPGYGYTF. As DNA, the CDR3 is TGCAGCGTTGAAGATCCGGGCTATGGCTACACCTTC. The chain combines TRBV29-1 with TRBJ1-2; D gene unclear. In germline, CDR1 is SQVTM, CDR2 ANQGSEA. The CDR3 covers 12 residues. V shed 0 bases and J shed 4 bases, with 6 bases lying between them.

The rearrangement uses TRBV7-3 and TRBJ2-6; no firm D call. CDR3 size: 15 residues. V was clipped by 1 base and J by 0 bases, with 4 bases between them. Germline V lookup: CDR1 SGHTA, CDR2 FQGTGA. The DNA of the CDR3 is TGTGCCAGCAGCTTAAGGTCCTCTGGGGCCAACGTCCTGACTTTC. Amino acids: CASSLRSSGANVLTF. Using reference TRBV7-3 and TRBJ2-6 for the parts outside the CDR3, the full variable domain is GAGVSQTPSNKVTEKGKYVELRCDPISGHTALYWYRQSLGQGPEFLIYFQGTGAADDSGLPNDRFFAVRPEGSVSTLKIQRTERGDSAVYLCASSLRSSGANVLTFGAGSRLTVL.

The chain employs TRBV20-1 and TRBJ2-3; TRBD2 matches 10 bases. The CDR3 contains 13 residues. Germline lookup yields CDR1 DFQATT and CDR2 SNEGSKA (reference sequence). Here the CDR3 reads CSGSGGNADTQYF. The DNA of the CDR3 is TGCAGCGGTAGCGGGGGGAATGCAGATACGCAGTATTTT.

This chain uses TRBV5-4 with TRBJ1-2; tentative D call: TRBD1 (6 bases). CDR1 is SGHNT and CDR2 is YYREEE in the germline V gene (reference sequence). V lost 1 base and J 2 bases, leaving 9 bases between the germline ends. The CDR3 totals 14 residues. As DNA, the CDR3 is TGTGCCAGCAGCTTGCGCAGGGGAAACTATGGCTACACCTTC. It codes for CASSLRRGNYGYTF.

Here the CDR3 reads CSGLGQYYEQYF. As DNA, the CDR3 is TGCAGTGGGCTCGGACAGTACTACGAGCAGTACTTC. The chain carries TRBV20-1 and TRBJ2-7; possible D gene TRBD1, 6 bases. With 7 bases removed from V and 3 bases from J, the gap between germline ends came to 13 bases. This CDR3 is built from 12 residues. From germline, CDR1 is DFQATT and CDR2 SNEGSKA (reference sequence).

This clonotype was observed once. The chain links TRBV9 to TRBJ2-1; tentatively, D is TRBD1 (6 bases). The CDR3 covers 13 residues. With 2 bases removed from V and 6 bases from J, the gap between germline ends came to 9 bases. Germline V gene lookup returns CDR1 SGDLS and CDR2 YYNGEE. CDR3 coding DNA: TGTGCCAGCAGCGTTACAGGGTCCAATGAGCAGTTCTTC. Its translation is CASSVTGSNEQFF.

V is TRBV7-8 and J is TRBJ1-1; 9 bases align to TRBD1. CDR3 length: 16 residues. Germline CDR1 and CDR2: SGHVS and FQNEAQ. V was pared by 5 bases and J by 4 bases, with 11 bases of the junction left unmatched. The CDR3 DNA is TGTGCCAGCAGCCAAGGAACAGGGGGCGATGGCACTGAAGCTTTCTTT. It specifies CASSQGTGGDGTEAFF.

This clonotype was seen a single time. The chain has TRBV30 and TRBJ2-1; 13 positions agree with TRBD2. Germline V CDR1 and CDR2: GTSNPN, SVGIG (reference sequence). The CDR3 runs to 18 residues. The V and J ends lost 0 bases and 1 base, in that order; junction bases with no gene match: 6. The CDR3 protein is CAWSVGLAGVTSYNEQFF. The DNA of the CDR3 is TGTGCCTGGAGTGTAGGACTAGCGGGGGTCACTTCCTACAATGAGCAGTTCTTC.

The chain links TRBV29-1 to TRBJ2-3, with D possibly TRBD2 on 6 matching bases. The CDR3 is 11 residues long. The germline V gene has CDR1 SQVTM and CDR2 ANQGSEA. V was cut by 8 bases and J by 2 bases, with 8 bases left in between. The CDR3 is CSLGLTDTQYF. The DNA for the CDR3 is TGCAGCCTGGGACTCACAGATACGCAGTATTTT.

The V gene is TRBV5-1, the J gene TRBJ1-4, with 9 nucleotides matching TRBD1. The CDR3 covers 15 residues. J lost 6 bases, V lost 4 bases, and 7 bases had no gene match. Germline V gives CDR1 SGHRS, CDR2 YFSETQ. The DNA for the CDR3 is TGCGCCAGCAGCGAAGGCGGGACAGGGTATGAAAAACTGTTTTTT. This sequence encodes CASSEGGTGYEKLFF.

The chain joins TRBV30 to TRBJ1-3; no clear D. Per the germline V gene, CDR1 is GTSNPN and CDR2 is SVGIG (reference sequence). The germline V and J ends were trimmed by 4 bases and 0 bases, with 13 bases remaining between them. The CDR3 loop spans 15 amino acids. The CDR3 protein is CAWIPMGFSGNTIYF. The DNA for the CDR3 is TGTGCCTGGATCCCGATGGGCTTCTCTGGAAACACCATATATTTT.

This clonotype was observed a few times. V gene TRBV12-3 or TRBV12-4 combines with J gene TRBJ2-7; D gene uncertain. V was pared by 2 bases and J by 1 base, with 6 bases between. The CDR3 has 13 amino acids. The CDR3 sequence is CASSLRSSYEQYF. CDR3 coding DNA: TGTGCCAGCAGTTTACGCAGTTCCTACGAGCAGTACTTC.

The chain joins TRBV6-2 or TRBV6-3 to TRBJ1-1; weak D call: TRBD1 (6 bases). The CDR3 is made up of 16 amino acids. Per germline, CDR1 MNHEY and CDR2 SVGEGT. V was clipped by 2 bases and J by 1 base, with 14 bases between them. The CDR3 loop reads CASSYNWDTGNTEAFF. The CDR3 DNA sequence: TGTGCCAGCAGTTACAATTGGGACACCGGGAACACTGAAGCTTTCTTT.

The chain joins TRBV12-3 or TRBV12-4 to TRBJ1-3; no clear D. The V gene lost 6 bases and the J gene lost 4 bases, with 7 bases spanning the gap. The CDR3 totals 12 residues. The CDR3 loop is CASSQQGNTIYF. DNA for the CDR3: TGTGCCAGCAGCCAACAGGGAAACACCATATATTTT.